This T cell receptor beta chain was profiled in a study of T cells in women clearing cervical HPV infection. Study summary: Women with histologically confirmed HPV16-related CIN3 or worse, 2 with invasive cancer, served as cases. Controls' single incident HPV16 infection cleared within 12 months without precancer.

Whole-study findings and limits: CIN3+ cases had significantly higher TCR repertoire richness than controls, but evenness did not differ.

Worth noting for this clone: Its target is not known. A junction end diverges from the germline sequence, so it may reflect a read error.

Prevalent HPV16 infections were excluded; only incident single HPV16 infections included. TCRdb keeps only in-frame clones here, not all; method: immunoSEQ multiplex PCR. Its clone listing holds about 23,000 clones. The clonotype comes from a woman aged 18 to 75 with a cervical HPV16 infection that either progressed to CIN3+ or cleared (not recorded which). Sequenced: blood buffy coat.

CDR3 amino acids: CAGSPPRQGGQPQHF. CDR3 DNA, as far as it was read: TGTGCCGGCAGCCCCCCCCGACAGGGAGGCCAGCCC. This chain links TRBV7-6 with TRBJ1-5, with 7 bases that match TRBD1. The sequenced fragment ends 3 residues before the CDR3 boundary, so the rest is inferred from the germline J gene. Germline assignment: CDR1 SGHVS and CDR2 FNYEAQ. CDR3 size: 15 residues.